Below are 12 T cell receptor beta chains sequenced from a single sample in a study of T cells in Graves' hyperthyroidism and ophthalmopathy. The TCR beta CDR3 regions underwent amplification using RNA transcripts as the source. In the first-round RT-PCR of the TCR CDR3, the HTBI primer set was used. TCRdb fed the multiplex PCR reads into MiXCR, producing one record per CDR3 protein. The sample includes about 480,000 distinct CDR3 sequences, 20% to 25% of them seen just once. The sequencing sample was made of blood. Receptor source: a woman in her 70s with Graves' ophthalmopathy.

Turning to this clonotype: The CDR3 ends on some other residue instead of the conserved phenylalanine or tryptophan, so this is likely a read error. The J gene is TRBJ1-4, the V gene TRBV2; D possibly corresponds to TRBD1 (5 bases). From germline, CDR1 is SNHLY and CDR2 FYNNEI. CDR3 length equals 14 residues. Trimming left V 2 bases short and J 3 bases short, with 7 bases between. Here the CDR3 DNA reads TGTGCCAGCAGTGAACAGGGCTCTAATGAAAAACTGTTTCTT. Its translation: CASSEQGSNEKLFL.

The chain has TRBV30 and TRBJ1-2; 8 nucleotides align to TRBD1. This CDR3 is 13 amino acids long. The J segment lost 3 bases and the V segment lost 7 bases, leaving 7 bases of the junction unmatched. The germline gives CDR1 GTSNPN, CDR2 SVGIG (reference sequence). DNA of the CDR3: TGTGCCTTGGACAGGGTTCAATACTATGGCTACACCTTC. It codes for CALDRVQYYGYTF.

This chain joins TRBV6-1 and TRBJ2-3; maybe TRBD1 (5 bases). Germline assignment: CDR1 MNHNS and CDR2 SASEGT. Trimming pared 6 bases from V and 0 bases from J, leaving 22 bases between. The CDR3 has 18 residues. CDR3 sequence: CASSQGVMGATSTDTQYF. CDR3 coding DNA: TGTGCCAGCAGCCAAGGGGTAATGGGCGCTACGAGCACAGATACGCAGTATTTT.

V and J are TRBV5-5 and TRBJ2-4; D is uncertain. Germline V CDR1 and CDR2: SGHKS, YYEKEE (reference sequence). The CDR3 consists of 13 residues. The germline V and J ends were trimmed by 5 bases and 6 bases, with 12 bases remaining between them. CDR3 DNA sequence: TGTGCCAGCAGTGCGCCGTTCGGAAACATTCAGTACTTC. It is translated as CASSAPFGNIQYF.

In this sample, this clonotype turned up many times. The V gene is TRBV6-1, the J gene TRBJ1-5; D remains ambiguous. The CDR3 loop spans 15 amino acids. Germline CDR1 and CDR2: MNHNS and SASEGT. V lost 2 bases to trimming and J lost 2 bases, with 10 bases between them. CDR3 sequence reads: CASSEYPNRNQPQHF. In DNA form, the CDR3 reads TGTGCCAGCAGTGAATATCCGAACCGCAATCAGCCCCAGCATTTT.

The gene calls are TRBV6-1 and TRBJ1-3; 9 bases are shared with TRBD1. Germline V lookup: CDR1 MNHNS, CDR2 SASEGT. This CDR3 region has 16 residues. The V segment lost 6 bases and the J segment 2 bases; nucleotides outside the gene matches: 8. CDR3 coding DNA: TGTGCCAGCAGGGAAATCAACAGGGGGCCTGGAAACACCATATATTTT. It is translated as CASREINRGPGNTIYF.

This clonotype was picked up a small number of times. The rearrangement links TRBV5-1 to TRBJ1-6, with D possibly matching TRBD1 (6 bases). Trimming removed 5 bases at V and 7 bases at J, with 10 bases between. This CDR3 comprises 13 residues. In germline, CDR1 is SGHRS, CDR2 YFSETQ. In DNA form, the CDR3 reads TGCGCCAGCAGGACAGGTTCAAATTCACCCCTCCACTTT. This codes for CASRTGSNSPLHF.

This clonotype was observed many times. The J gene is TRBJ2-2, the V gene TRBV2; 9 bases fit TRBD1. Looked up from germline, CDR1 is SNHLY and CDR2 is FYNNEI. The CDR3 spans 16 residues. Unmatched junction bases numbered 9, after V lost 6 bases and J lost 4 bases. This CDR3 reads CASSLQGARGTGELFF. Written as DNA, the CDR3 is TGTGCCAGCAGCCTACAGGGGGCGCGGGGCACCGGGGAGCTGTTTTTT.

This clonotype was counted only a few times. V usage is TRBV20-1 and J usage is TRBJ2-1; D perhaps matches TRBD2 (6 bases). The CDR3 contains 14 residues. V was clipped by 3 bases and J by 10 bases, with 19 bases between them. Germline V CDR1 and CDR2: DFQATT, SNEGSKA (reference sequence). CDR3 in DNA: TGCAGTGCTAGGGGAGGACGGGAGCGTGGAGAGCAGTTCTTC. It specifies CSARGGRERGEQFF.

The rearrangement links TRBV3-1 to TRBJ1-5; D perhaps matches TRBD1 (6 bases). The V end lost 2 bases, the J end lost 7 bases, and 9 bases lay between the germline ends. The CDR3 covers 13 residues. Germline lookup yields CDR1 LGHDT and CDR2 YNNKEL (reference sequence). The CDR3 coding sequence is TGTGCCAGCAGCCAACAAAGGGGGCAGCCCCAGCATTTT. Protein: CASSQQRGQPQHF.

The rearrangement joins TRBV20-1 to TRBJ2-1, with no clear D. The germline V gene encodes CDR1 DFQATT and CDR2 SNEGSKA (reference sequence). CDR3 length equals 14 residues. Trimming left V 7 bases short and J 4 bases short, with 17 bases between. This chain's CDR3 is CSVLSSLGYNEQFF. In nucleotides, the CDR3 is TGCAGTGTGCTTTCCAGTTTAGGGTACAATGAGCAGTTCTTC.

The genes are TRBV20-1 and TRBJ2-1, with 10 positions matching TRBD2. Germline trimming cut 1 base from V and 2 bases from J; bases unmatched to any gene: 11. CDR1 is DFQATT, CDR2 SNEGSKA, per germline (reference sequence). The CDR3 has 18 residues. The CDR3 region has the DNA TGCAGTGCTAGAGTCTCCACTAGCGGGACTGGTACCTACAATGAGCAGTTCTTC. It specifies CSARVSTSGTGTYNEQFF.